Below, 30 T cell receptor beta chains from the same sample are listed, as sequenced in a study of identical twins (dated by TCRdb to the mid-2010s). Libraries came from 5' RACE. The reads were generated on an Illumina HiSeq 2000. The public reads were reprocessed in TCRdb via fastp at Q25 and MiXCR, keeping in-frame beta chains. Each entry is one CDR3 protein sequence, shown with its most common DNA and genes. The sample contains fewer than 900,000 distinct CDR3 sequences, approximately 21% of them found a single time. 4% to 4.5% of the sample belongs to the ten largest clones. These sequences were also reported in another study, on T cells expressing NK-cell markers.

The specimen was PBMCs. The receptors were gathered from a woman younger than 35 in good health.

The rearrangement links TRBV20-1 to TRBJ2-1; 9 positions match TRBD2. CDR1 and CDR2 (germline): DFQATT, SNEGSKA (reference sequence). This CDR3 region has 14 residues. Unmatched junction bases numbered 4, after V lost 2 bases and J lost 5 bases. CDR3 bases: TGCAGTGCTAGACCGGGACTAGCAAACAATGAGCAGTTCTTC. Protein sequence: CSARPGLANNEQFF.

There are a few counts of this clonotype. The CDR3, as DNA: TGCAGTGCTCGAATACAGGGTCGGGATGGCTACACCTTC. Protein: CSARIQGRDGYTF. The J gene is TRBJ1-2, the V gene TRBV20-1; possibly TRBD1 for D (6 bases). The length of the CDR3 is 13 residues. The germline CDR1 and CDR2 sequences are DFQATT and SNEGSKA (reference sequence). V lost 5 bases, J lost 6 bases, and 16 bases lay in between.

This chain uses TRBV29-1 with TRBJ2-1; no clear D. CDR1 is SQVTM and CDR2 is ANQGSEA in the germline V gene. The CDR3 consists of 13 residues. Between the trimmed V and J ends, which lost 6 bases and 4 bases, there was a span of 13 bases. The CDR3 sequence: CSVSTLQYNEQFF. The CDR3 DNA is TGCAGCGTCTCTACCTTACAGTACAATGAGCAGTTCTTC.

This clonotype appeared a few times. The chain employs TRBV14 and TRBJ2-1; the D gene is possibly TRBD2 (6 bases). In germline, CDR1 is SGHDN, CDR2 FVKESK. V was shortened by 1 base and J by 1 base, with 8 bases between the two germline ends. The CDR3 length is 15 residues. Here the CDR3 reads CASSQAGASYNEQFF. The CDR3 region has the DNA TGTGCCAGCAGCCAAGCGGGAGCGTCCTACAATGAGCAGTTCTTC.

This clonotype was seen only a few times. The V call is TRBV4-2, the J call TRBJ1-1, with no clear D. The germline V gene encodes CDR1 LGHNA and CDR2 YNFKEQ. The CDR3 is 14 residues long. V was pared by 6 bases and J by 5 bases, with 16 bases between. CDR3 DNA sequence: TGTGCCAGCAGGAGGGAGATACGAGAAACTGAAGCTTTCTTT. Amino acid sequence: CASRREIRETEAFF.

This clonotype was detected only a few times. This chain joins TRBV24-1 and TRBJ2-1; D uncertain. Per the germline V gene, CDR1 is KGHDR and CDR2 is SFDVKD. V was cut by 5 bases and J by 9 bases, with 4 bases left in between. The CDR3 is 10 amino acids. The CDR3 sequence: CATSATEQFF. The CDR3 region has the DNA TGTGCCACCAGTGCCACTGAGCAGTTCTTC.

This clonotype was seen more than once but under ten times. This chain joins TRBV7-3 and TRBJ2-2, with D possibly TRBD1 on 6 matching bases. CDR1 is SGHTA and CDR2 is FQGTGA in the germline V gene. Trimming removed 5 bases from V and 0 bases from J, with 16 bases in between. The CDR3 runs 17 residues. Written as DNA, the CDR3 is TGTGCCAGCAGCCCAACTCCAGGGGAGCCGAACACCGGGGAGCTGTTTTTT. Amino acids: CASSPTPGEPNTGELFF.

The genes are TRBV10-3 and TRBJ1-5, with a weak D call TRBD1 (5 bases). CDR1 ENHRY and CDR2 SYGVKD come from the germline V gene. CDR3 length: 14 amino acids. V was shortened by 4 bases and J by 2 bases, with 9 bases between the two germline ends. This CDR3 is CAISAGIGNQPQHF. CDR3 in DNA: TGTGCCATCAGTGCAGGGATCGGCAATCAGCCCCAGCATTTT.

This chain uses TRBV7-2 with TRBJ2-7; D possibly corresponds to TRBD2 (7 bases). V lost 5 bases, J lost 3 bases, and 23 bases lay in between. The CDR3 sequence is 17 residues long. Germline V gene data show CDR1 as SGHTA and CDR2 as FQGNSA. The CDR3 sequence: CASSIWGASGTNYEQYF. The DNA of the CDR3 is TGTGCCAGCAGCATCTGGGGGGCTAGCGGAACTAACTACGAGCAGTACTTC. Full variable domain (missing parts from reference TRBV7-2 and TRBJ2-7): GAGVSQSPSNKVTEKGKDVELRCDPISGHTALYWYRQSLGQGLEFLIYFQGNSAPDKSGLPSDRFSAERTGGSVSTLTIQRTQQEDSAVYLCASSIWGASGTNYEQYFGPGTRLTVT.

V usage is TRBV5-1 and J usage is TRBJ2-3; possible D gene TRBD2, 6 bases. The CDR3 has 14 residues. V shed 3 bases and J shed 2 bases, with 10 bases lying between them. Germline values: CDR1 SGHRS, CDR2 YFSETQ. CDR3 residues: CASSSGLLTDTQYF. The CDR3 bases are TGCGCCAGCAGCTCGGGACTTCTCACAGATACGCAGTATTTT.

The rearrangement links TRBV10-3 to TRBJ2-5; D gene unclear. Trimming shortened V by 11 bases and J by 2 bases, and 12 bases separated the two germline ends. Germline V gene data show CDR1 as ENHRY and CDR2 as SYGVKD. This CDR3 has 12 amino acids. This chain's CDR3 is CAGVLVQETQYF. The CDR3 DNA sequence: TGTGCCGGGGTCCTAGTGCAAGAGACCCAGTACTTC.

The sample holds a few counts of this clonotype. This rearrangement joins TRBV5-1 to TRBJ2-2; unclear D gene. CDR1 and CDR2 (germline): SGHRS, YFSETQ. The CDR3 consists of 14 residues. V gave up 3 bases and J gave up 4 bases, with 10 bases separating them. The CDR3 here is CASSYILGTGELFF. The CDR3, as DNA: TGCGCCAGCAGCTACATCCTAGGCACCGGGGAGCTGTTTTTT. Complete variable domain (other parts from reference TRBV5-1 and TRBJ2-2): KAGVTQTPRYLIKTRGQQVTLSCSPISGHRSVSWYQQTPGQGLQFLFEYFSETQRNKGNFPGRFSGRQFSNSRSEMNVSTLELGDSALYLCASSYILGTGELFFGEGSRLTVL.

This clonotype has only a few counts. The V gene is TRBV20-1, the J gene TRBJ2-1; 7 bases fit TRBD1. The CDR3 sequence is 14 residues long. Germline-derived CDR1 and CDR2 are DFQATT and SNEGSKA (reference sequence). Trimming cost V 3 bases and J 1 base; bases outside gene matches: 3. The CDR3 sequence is CSASGTVSYNEQFF. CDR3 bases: TGCAGTGCTAGCGGGACAGTGTCCTACAATGAGCAGTTCTTC.

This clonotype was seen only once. The CDR3 DNA follows: TGTGCCACCGGTCGAGACTATCGGCAGGAGACCCAGTACTTC. It encodes CATGRDYRQETQYF. V and J are TRBV6-1 and TRBJ2-5, with D possibly TRBD2 on 5 matching bases. Looked up from germline, CDR1 is MNHNS and CDR2 is SASEGT. The CDR3 runs 14 residues. With 10 bases removed from V and 5 bases from J, the gap between germline ends came to 20 bases.

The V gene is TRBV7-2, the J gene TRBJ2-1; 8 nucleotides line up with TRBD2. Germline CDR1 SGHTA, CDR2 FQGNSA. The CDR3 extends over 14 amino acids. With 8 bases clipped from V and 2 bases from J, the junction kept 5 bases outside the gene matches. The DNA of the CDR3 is TGTGCCAGCCAACTAGCGGAAGCCTACAATGAGCAGTTCTTC. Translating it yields CASQLAEAYNEQFF.

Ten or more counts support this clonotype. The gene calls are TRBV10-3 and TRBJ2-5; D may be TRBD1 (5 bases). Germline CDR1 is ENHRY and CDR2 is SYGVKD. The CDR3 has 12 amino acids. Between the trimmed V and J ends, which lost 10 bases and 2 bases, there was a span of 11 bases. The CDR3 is CATSTVQETQYF. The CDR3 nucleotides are TGTGCCACCTCGACAGTTCAAGAGACCCAGTACTTC.

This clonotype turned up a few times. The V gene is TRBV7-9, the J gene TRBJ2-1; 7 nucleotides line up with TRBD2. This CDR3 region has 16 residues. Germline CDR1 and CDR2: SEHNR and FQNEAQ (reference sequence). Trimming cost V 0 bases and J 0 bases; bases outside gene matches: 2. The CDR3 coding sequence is TGTGCCAGCAGCTTAGCGGTAGCGGGCTCCTACAATGAGCAGTTCTTC. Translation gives CASSLAVAGSYNEQFF.

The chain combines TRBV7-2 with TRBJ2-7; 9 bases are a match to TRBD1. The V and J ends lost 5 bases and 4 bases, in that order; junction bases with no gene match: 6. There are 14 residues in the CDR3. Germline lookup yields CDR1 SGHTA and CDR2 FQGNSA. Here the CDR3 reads CASSATGQGYEQYF. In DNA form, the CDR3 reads TGTGCCAGCAGCGCCACGGGACAGGGTTACGAGCAGTACTTC.

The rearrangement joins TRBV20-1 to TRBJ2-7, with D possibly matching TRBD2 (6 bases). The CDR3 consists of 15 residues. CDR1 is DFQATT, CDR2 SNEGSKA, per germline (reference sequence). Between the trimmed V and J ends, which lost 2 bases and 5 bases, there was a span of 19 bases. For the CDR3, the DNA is TGCAGTGCTAGACCCTCCGGGGGTAGCCCCCACGAGCAGTACTTC. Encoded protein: CSARPSGGSPHEQYF.

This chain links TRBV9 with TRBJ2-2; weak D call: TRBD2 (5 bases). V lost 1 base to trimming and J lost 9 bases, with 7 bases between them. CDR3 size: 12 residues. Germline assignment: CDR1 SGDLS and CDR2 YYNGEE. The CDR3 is CASSVSGRELFF. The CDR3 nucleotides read TGTGCCAGCAGCGTATCCGGGAGGGAGCTGTTTTTT.

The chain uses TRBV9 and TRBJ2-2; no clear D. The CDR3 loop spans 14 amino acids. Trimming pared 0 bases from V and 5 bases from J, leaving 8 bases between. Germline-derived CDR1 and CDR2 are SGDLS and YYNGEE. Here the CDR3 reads CASSVGTVTGELFF. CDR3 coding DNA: TGTGCCAGCAGCGTAGGGACGGTGACCGGGGAGCTGTTTTTT.

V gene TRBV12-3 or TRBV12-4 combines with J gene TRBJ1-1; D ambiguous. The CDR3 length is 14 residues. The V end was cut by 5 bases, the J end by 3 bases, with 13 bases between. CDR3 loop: CASSTGPMHTEAFF. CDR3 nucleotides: TGTGCCAGCAGTACCGGACCGATGCACACTGAAGCTTTCTTT.

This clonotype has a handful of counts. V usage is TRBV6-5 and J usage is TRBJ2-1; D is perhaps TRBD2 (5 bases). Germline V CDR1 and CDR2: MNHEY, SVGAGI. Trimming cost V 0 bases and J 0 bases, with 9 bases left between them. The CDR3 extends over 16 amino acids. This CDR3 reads CASSYSTGSSYNEQFF. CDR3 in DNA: TGTGCCAGCAGTTACTCTACGGGGAGCTCCTACAATGAGCAGTTCTTC.

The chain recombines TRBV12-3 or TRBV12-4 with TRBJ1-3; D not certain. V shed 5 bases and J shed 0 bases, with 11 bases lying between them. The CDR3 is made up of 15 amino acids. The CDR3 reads CASSPRRSSGNTIYF. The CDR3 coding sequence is TGTGCCAGCAGTCCCCGACGGAGCTCTGGAAACACCATATATTTT.

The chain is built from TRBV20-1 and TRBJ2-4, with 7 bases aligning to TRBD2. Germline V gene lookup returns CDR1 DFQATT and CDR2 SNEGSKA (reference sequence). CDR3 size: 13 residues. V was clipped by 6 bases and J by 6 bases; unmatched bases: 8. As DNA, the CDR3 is TGCAGTGCCGTAAGCGGGGACGCAAACATTCAGTACTTC. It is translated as CSAVSGDANIQYF.

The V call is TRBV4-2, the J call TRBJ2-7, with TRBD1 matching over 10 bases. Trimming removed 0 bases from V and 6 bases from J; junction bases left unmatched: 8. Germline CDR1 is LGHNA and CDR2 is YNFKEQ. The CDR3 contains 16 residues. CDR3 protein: CASSQDTGTGVIEQYF. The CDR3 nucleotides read TGTGCCAGCAGCCAAGATACGGGGACAGGGGTTATCGAGCAGTACTTC.

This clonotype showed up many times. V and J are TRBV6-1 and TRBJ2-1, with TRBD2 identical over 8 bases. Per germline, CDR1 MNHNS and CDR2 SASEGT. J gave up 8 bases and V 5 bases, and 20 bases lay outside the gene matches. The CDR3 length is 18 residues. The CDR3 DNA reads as TGTGCCAGCAGTCGGACTGCATTTAGCGGGAAGCCTCGGTATGAGCAGTTCTTC. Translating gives CASSRTAFSGKPRYEQFF.

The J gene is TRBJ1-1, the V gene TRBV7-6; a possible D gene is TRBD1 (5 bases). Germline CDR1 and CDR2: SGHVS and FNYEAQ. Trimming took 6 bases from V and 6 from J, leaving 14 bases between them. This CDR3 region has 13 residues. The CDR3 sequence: CASRSGTSAEAFF. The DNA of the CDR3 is TGTGCCAGCAGGTCCGGGACCTCAGCTGAAGCTTTCTTT.

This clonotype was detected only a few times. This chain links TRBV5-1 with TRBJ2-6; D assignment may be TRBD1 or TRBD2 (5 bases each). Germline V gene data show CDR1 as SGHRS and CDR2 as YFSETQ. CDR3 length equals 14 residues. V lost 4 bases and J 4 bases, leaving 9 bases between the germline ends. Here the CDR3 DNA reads TGCGCCAGCAGCGAGGGGTACGGGGCCAACGTCCTGACTTTC. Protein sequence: CASSEGYGANVLTF.

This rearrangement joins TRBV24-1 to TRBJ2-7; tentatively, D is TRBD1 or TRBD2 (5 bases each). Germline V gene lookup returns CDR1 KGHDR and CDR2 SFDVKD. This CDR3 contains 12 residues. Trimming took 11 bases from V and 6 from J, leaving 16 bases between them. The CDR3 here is CAKGRQRGEQYF. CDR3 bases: TGTGCCAAGGGACGACAAAGGGGCGAGCAGTACTTC.